The 12 T cell receptor beta chains below were found in one sample sequenced in a study of blood T cells in healthy people across ages. A second PCR, run for about 7 to 11 cycles, used a sample-barcoded 5' primer plus a J-beta primer mix. Using its own MiXCR run on the 5' RACE reads, TCRdb lists one record per CDR3 protein. The table has approximately 770,000 distinct CDR3 sequences, roughly 50% seen once. The sample was blood. These receptors originate from a man aged 30 to 39 in good health.

The J gene is TRBJ2-1, the V gene TRBV18; D is perhaps TRBD1 (6 bases). The CDR3 loop spans 12 amino acids. Germline V lookup: CDR1 KGHSH, CDR2 LQKENI. V was clipped by 6 bases and J by 10 bases, with 13 bases between them. This CDR3 is CASSQTGQEQFF. The CDR3 nucleotides read TGTGCCAGCTCGCAAACAGGGCAGGAGCAGTTCTTC.

The rearrangement links TRBV20-1 to TRBJ2-5; TRBD2 might be the D (5 bases). This CDR3 contains 11 residues. The V and J ends lost 6 bases and 7 bases respectively, with 12 bases between them. From germline, CDR1 is DFQATT and CDR2 SNEGSKA (reference sequence). The CDR3 DNA is TGCAGTGCCGGACCCGAGGGGACCCAGTACTTC. Its translation is CSAGPEGTQYF.

This clonotype was detected only a few times. The chain recombines TRBV4-2 with TRBJ2-7, with TRBD1 as a possible D gene (5 bases). Trimming took 0 bases from V and 0 from J, leaving 18 bases between them. This CDR3 contains 18 residues. Germline CDR1 LGHNA, CDR2 YNFKEQ. The CDR3 is CASSQEVGTDTGSYEQYF. In DNA, the CDR3 is TGTGCCAGCAGCCAAGAGGTCGGTACGGACACGGGCTCCTACGAGCAGTACTTC.

This clonotype has a handful of counts. This chain links TRBV28 with TRBJ2-4; D uncertain. The DNA matches TRBJ2-7 better at its end, which makes the J call doubtful. Germline V CDR1 and CDR2: MDHEN, SYDVKM. There are 14 residues in the CDR3. CDR3 amino acids: CASSLVDGLYEQYF. DNA of the CDR3: TGTGCCAGCAGTTTAGTGGACGGGCTTTACGAGCAGTACTTC.

This chain joins TRBV5-1 and TRBJ2-1; D gene ambiguous. The V end was cut by 3 bases, the J end by 5 bases, with 9 bases between. Germline loops: CDR1 SGHRS, CDR2 YFSETQ. This CDR3 contains 13 residues. The CDR3 region has the DNA TGCGCCAGCAGCTCCGCTATGAACAATGAGCAGTTCTTC. Its protein product is CASSSAMNNEQFF.

Of note for this clonotype: One end of the junction does not line up with germline, which may come from a read error. J is TRBJ1-2 and V is TRBV12-3 or TRBV12-4; maybe TRBD1 (5 bases). The CDR3 is made up of 14 amino acids. This CDR3 reads CASRKSGPDYGHTF. CDR3 bases: TGTGCCAGCAGAAAGTCGGGACCAGACTATGGCCACACCTTC.

In DNA, the CDR3 is TGTGCCAGCGAGTACCGGTCCCTTAGCCCCAAGGCGTACTTC. Translating it yields CASEYRSLSPKAYF. The chain couples TRBV2 to TRBJ2-5; the D is unclear. The length of the CDR3 is 14 residues. Trimming took off 8 bases at V and 13 bases at J, with 26 bases between the two ends. Per the germline V gene, CDR1 is SNHLY and CDR2 is FYNNEI.

This chain joins TRBV20-1 and TRBJ2-7; tentatively, D is TRBD2 (5 bases). The DNA end is more similar to TRBJ2-4, so the J call may be wrong. The germline V gene encodes CDR1 DFQATT and CDR2 SNEGSKA (reference sequence). This CDR3 region has 14 residues. The DNA of the CDR3 is TGCAGTGTTTCGAGCGTCGGGACCAAAAACATTCAGTACTTC. Translation gives CSVSSVGTKNIQYF.

This chain uses TRBV5-1 with TRBJ1-1; no clear D. Trimming stripped 1 base from V and 1 base from J, with 8 bases between. CDR1 is SGHRS, CDR2 YFSETQ, per germline. CDR3 length: 14 residues. CDR3 sequence: CASSLIQANTEAFF. DNA for the CDR3: TGCGCCAGCAGCTTGATCCAGGCGAACACTGAAGCTTTCTTT.

The genes are TRBV3-1 and TRBJ2-3; 8 bases fit TRBD2. The junction had 6 bases not matched to a gene; V was cut back by 0 bases and J by 4 bases. CDR3 size: 16 residues. Germline V lookup: CDR1 LGHDT, CDR2 YNNKEL (reference sequence). CDR3 nucleotides: TGTGCCAGCAGCCAAGACGAGCGGGGGTTTTCAGATACGCAGTATTTT. Its protein product is CASSQDERGFSDTQYF.

On this clonotype: This may arise from a read error, as a much more abundant clone is one base away. The V and J genes are TRBV12-3 or TRBV12-4 and TRBJ2-5; D is unclear. There are 12 residues in the CDR3. Trimming removed 5 bases at V and 11 bases at J, with 15 bases between. CDR3 sequence: CASSANPHEQYF. The CDR3 DNA reads TGTGCCAGCAGTGCCAATCCCCATGAGCAGTACTTC.

This chain links TRBV29-1 with TRBJ2-5; the match to TRBD1 covers 8 bases. CDR1 and CDR2 from the germline V gene are SQVTM and ANQGSEA. CDR3 length: 13 residues. V was clipped by 2 bases and J by 1 base; unmatched bases: 0. The CDR3 sequence is CSVETGGQETQYF. DNA for the CDR3: TGCAGCGTTGAAACAGGGGGCCAAGAGACCCAGTACTTC.